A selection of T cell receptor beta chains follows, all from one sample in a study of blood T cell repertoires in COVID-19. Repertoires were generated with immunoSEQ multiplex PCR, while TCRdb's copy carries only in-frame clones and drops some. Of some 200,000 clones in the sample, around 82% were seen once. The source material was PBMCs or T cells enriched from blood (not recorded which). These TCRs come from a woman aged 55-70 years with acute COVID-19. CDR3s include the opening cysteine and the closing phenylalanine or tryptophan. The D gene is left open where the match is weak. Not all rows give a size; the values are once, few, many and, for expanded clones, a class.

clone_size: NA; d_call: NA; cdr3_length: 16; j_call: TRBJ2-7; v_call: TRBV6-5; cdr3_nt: TGTGCCAGCAGTTACTCGATGAGGGGGGGGACCTACGAGCAGTACTTC; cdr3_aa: CASSYSMRGGTYEQYF
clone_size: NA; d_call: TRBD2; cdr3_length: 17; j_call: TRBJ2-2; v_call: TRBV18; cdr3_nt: TGTGCCAGCTCAACGGGACTAGCGGGGGGCAACACCGGGGAGCTGTTTTTT; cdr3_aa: CASSTGLAGGNTGELFF
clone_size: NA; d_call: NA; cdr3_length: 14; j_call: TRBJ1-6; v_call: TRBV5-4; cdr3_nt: TGTGCCAGCAGCTTCCTAGCCCGCAATTCACCCCTCCACTTT; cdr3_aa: CASSFLARNSPLHF
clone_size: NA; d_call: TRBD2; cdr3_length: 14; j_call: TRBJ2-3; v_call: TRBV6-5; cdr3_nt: TGTGCCAGCCGAGCGGGGGAGTTCACAGATACGCAGTATTTT; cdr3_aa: CASRAGEFTDTQYF
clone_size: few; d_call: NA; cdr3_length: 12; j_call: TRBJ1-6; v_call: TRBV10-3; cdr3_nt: TGTGCCATCAGTGACGGTAATTCACCCCTCCACTTT; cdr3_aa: CAISDGNSPLHF
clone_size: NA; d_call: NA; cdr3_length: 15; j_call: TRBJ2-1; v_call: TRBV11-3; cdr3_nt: TGTGCCAGCACCAAGGGAGGGGGTGGGTACAATGAGCAGTTCTTC; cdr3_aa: CASTKGGGGYNEQFF
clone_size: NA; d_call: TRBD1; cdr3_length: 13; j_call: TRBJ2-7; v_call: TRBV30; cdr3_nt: TGTGCCTGGAGTAGGACAGGGGCAAGCGAGCAGTACTTC; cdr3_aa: CAWSRTGASEQYF
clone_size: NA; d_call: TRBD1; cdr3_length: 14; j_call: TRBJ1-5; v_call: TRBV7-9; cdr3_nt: TGTGCCAGCAGCACGAACAGGGGAGATCAGCCCCAGCATTTT; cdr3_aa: CASSTNRGDQPQHF
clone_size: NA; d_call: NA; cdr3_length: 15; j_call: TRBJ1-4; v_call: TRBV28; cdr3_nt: TGTGCCAGCGCGGGTAGGGGGGGTCGGAATGAAAAACTGTTTTTT; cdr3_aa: CASAGRGGRNEKLFF
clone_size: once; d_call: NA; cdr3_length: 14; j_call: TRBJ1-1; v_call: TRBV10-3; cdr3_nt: TGTGCCATCAGTGAGTCTACAGATAACACTGAAGCTTTCTTT; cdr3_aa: CAISESTDNTEAFF
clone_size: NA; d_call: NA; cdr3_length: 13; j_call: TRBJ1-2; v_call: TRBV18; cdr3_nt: TGTGCCAGCTCACCGGGCGAAAACTATGGCTACACCTTC; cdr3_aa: CASSPGENYGYTF
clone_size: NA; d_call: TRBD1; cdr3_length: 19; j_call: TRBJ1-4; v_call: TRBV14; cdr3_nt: TGTGCCAGCAGCCAGCTGATCGCGGACAGGGGGGTAACTAATGAAAAACTGTTTTTT; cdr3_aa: CASSQLIADRGVTNEKLFF
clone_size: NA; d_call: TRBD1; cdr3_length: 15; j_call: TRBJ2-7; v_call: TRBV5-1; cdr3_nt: TGCGCCAGCAGCTCCCGGGACAGGGGCACCTACGAGCAGTACTTC; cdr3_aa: CASSSRDRGTYEQYF
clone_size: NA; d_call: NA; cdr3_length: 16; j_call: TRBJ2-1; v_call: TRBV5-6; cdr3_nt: TGTGCCAGCAGCTTGTTGGTCAGGGCCCACTACAATGAGCAGTTCTTC; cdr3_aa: CASSLLVRAHYNEQFF
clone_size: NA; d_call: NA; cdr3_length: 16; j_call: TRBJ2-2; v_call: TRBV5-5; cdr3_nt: TGTGCCAGCAGCTCATACGTGGGAGTTAACGCCGGGGAGCTGTTTTTT; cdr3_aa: CASSSYVGVNAGELFF
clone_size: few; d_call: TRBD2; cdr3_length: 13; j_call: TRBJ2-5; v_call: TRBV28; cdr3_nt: TGTGCCAGCTTCTCGGGGGGTAGGGAGACCCAGTACTTC; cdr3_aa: CASFSGGRETQYF
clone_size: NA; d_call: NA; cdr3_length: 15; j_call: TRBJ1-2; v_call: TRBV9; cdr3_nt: TGTGCCAGCAGCGTAGGTGGGGCTCATAACTATGGCTACACCTTC; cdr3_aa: CASSVGGAHNYGYTF
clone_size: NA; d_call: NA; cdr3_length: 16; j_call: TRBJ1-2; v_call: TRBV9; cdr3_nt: TGTGCCAGCAGCGTAGCGGGGACTTCCCAGAACTCTGGCTACACCTTC; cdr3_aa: CASSVAGTSQNSGYTF